A single sample is the source of the 30 T cell receptor beta chains below, sequenced in a study of tissue T cells after allogeneic stem cell transplantation. Time point given: mouse harvest day 14 after allogeneic transplant. Tail vein injection delivered 10^7 T-cell-depleted bone marrow cells and 10^6 splenic CD5+ T cells. Data came from immunoSEQ multiplex PCR; TCRdb stores just in-frame clones and leaves some out. The table includes about 4,000 clones, around 43% detected once. Sequencing used lymph node tissue. The receptors were sampled from a female BALB/c mouse given C57BL/6 T cells with graft-versus-host disease after an allogeneic hematopoietic cell transplant.

As for this clone: The genes and germline here are from mouse. With the read ending 1 residue before the CDR3 end, the germline J gene is used to fill in that end. V usage is TRBV26 and J usage is TRBJ2-7, with D maybe TRBD1 (6 bases). Germline lookup yields CDR1 KGHPV and CDR2 FQNQEV (reference sequence). The CDR3 runs to 11 residues. V was cut by 5 bases and J by 7 bases, with 9 bases left in between. Partial CDR3 DNA: TGTGCCAGCAGTAGACAGGACGAACAGTAC. As protein: CASSRQDEQY. The full CDR3 reads CASSRQDEQYF.

Concerning this clone: The gene names given are mouse names. The CDR3 end is not reached by the read, which stops 1 residue before it; the germline J gene fills it in. This chain uses TRBV26 with TRBJ1-1; D is unresolved. Trimming stripped 4 bases from V and 3 bases from J, with 0 bases between. Germline values: CDR1 KGHPV, CDR2 FQNQEV (reference sequence). The CDR3 sequence is 10 residues long. CDR3 in amino acids: CASSHTEVFF. The part of the CDR3 DNA that was read is TGTGCCAGCAGTCACACAGAAGTCTTC.

Notes on this clone: The gene names given are mouse names. The read ends 1 residue shy of where the CDR3 ends; the end is completed using the germline J gene. This chain uses TRBV19 with TRBJ2-4; no reliable D call. Between the trimmed V and J ends, which lost 5 bases and 0 bases, there was a span of 4 bases. The CDR3 spans 12 residues. The germline V gene has CDR1 FNHDT and CDR2 SITEND (reference sequence). CDR3 DNA (partial): TGTGCCAGCAGATCTAGTCAAAACACCTTGTAC. This sequence encodes CASRSSQNTLY. The whole CDR3 reads CASRSSQNTLYF.

As regards this clone: Genes here carry mouse names. The CDR3 goes on 1 residue after the read ends, and that part is filled in from the germline J gene. The genes are TRBV12-1 and TRBJ2-1; 9 positions match TRBD2. The CDR3 is made up of 15 amino acids. Losses at the gene ends were 2 bases for V and 3 bases for J; bases not matched to a gene: 4. Looked up from germline, CDR1 is SGHSN and CDR2 is HYEKVE. This CDR3 is CASSPTGGPYAEQFF. The part of the CDR3 DNA that was read is TGTGCCAGCTCTCCAACTGGGGGGCCCTATGCTGAGCAGTTC.

Note on this clone: Each gene name is a mouse one. The read terminates 1 residue ahead of where the CDR3 ends, so the germline J gene completes it. The gene calls are TRBV12-1 and TRBJ1-3, with 10 bases that match TRBD1. Germline assignment: CDR1 SGHSN and CDR2 HYEKVE. The CDR3 loop spans 15 amino acids. V was clipped by 4 bases and J by 4 bases; unmatched bases: 6. The CDR3 bases that were read are TGTGCCAGCTCCCAACCGGGACAGGGGGGAAATACGCTCTAT. Residues: CASSQPGQGGNTLY. The whole CDR3 sequence is CASSQPGQGGNTLYF.

The sample holds one count of this clone. Here the gene names and germline are mouse. Read coverage stops 1 residue before the CDR3 terminus; the germline J gene supplies the remainder. V gene TRBV26 combines with J gene TRBJ2-3, with a possible D match to TRBD1 (5 bases). Per germline, CDR1 KGHPV and CDR2 FQNQEV (reference sequence). The CDR3 is 13 amino acids. The V end was cut by 6 bases, the J end by 0 bases, with 7 bases between. The CDR3 DNA, read in part, is TGTGCCAGCAGGACAGCTAGTGCAGAAACGCTGTAT. It encodes CASRTASAETLY. The entire CDR3 protein reads CASRTASAETLYF. Together with reference TRBV26 and TRBJ2-3, the CDR3 gives the full variable domain: NSKVIQTPRYLVKGQGQKAKMRCIPEKGHPVVFWYQQNKNNEFKFLINFQNQEVLQQIDMTEKRFSAECPSNSPCSLEIQSSEAGDSALYLCASRTASAETLYFGSGTRLTVL.

In its sample, this clone was seen a few times. Any gene name here is a mouse gene name. The read gets to within 1 residue of the CDR3 end, and the germline J gene fills in the rest. The gene calls are TRBV19 and TRBJ2-7; D gene uncertain. Between the trimmed V and J ends, which lost 1 base and 4 bases, there was a span of 6 bases. Germline CDR1 reads FNHDT; CDR2 reads SITEND (reference sequence). This CDR3 is built from 12 residues. The CDR3 loop reads CASSILDYEQYF. CDR3 DNA, as far as it was read: TGTGCCAGCAGTATACTCGATTATGAACAGTAC.

This clone was seen only a few times. Gene names follow the mouse nomenclature. The sequenced fragment ends 1 residue before the CDR3 boundary, so the rest is inferred from the germline J gene. This sequence joins TRBV13-2 and TRBJ2-7; tentative D call: TRBD1 (6 bases). Trimming took off 1 base at V and 4 bases at J, with 9 bases between the two ends. This CDR3 is 13 amino acids long. CDR1 is NNHNN, CDR2 SYGAGS, per germline (reference sequence). CDR3 DNA, as far as it was read: TGTGCCAGCGGTGATTGGGACAAATATGAACAGTAC. Its protein product is CASGDWDKYEQY. The full CDR3 protein is CASGDWDKYEQYF.

In the case of this clone: Gene names refer to mouse genes. The CDR3 end lies 1 residue beyond the end of the read and is filled in from the germline J gene. The J gene is TRBJ1-4, the V gene TRBV3; D gene ambiguous. CDR1 SNHLY and CDR2 FYNGKV come from the germline V gene (reference sequence). V was trimmed by 6 bases and J by 0 bases, leaving 5 bases between them. CDR3 length: 13 residues. Partial CDR3 DNA: TGTGCCAGCAGTCATATTTCCAACGAAAGATTATTT. Translating gives CASSHISNERLF. The entire CDR3 reads CASSHISNERLFF.

This clone was found a few times. Gene names and germline match the mouse. The read terminates 1 residue before the CDR3 end, so the remaining end is supplied by the germline J gene. This sequence joins TRBV12-1 and TRBJ1-5; 7 positions match TRBD1. The CDR3 contains 15 residues. Germline V lookup: CDR1 SGHSN, CDR2 HYEKVE. V lost 4 bases, J lost 0 bases, and 5 bases stayed unmatched. The CDR3 region is CASSPGQNNNQAPLF. The part of the CDR3 DNA that was read is TGTGCCAGCTCACCGGGACAGAATAACAACCAGGCTCCGCTT.

A remark on this clone: Gene labels here are mouse ones. Coverage ceases 1 residue before the CDR3 finishes, and the germline J gene fills in the end. The genes are TRBV13-1 and TRBJ1-1; D uncertain. The V and J ends lost 4 bases and 0 bases respectively, with 7 bases between them. The CDR3 consists of 13 residues. Germline V gives CDR1 NSHNY, CDR2 SYGAGN. The CDR3 bases that were read are TGTGCCAGCAGTCACAGAGCAAACACAGAAGTCTTC. The encoded protein is CASSHRANTEVF. The full-length CDR3 reads as CASSHRANTEVFF.

For this clone: Mouse gene names and germline throughout. The read ends 1 residue early relative to the CDR3; the germline J gene fills the gap. The rearrangement joins TRBV16 to TRBJ1-4; D gene uncertain. V lost 1 base, J lost 4 bases, and 7 bases lay in between. CDR3 length: 14 residues. Per the germline V gene, CDR1 is SGHSA and CDR2 is FRNQAP. Here the CDR3 reads CASSLGTFNERLFF. CDR3 DNA (partial): TGTGCAAGCAGCTTAGGGACGTTCAACGAAAGATTATTT.

Notes on this clone: Mouse names are used for the genes. The read finishes 1 residue shy of the CDR3 end, and the germline J gene is used to complete it. The V call is TRBV12-2, the J call TRBJ2-5, with D possibly TRBD2 on 6 matching bases. V was pared by 0 bases and J by 0 bases, with 9 bases between. The CDR3 has 15 residues. Germline loops: CDR1 SGHLS, CDR2 HYDKME. The CDR3 loop is CASSLWGFNQDTQYF. CDR3 bases read: TGTGCCAGCTCTCTCTGGGGGTTTAACCAAGACACCCAGTAC.

Points on this clone: Genes and germline come from the mouse. Coverage ceases 1 residue before the CDR3 finishes, and the germline J gene fills in the end. This rearrangement joins TRBV4 to TRBJ1-6; D unclear. TRBJ1-6 is filed as an ORF, its function uncertain. V was shortened by 3 bases and J by 7 bases, with 4 bases between the two germline ends. The CDR3 is made up of 12 amino acids. Germline V lookup: CDR1 LGHDT, CDR2 YNNKQL (reference sequence). The CDR3 bases that were read are TGTGCCAGCAGCTATCGAAATTCGCCCCTCTAC. Translating it yields CASSYRNSPLY. The full CDR3 protein is CASSYRNSPLYF.

Note on this clone: Each gene name is a mouse one. From the germline J gene comes the end of the CDR3, since the read stops 1 residue before it. V usage is TRBV4 and J usage is TRBJ2-2; 9 nucleotides line up with TRBD2. The CDR3 is 16 residues long. Germline V gene lookup returns CDR1 LGHDT and CDR2 YNNKQL (reference sequence). After removal of 4 bases from V and 3 bases from J, the junction contained 6 bases not matched to a gene. The CDR3 bases that were read are TGTGCCAGCAGCTCTCTGGGGGGGTGGGACACCGGGCAGCTCTAC. Its protein is CASSSLGGWDTGQLY. The whole CDR3 protein is CASSSLGGWDTGQLYF.

About this clone: The gene symbols are mouse symbols. The read ends 1 residue shy of where the CDR3 ends; the end is completed using the germline J gene. The rearrangement joins TRBV16 to TRBJ1-2; D possibly corresponds to TRBD1 (6 bases). CDR3 length: 13 amino acids. CDR1 and CDR2 (germline): SGHSA, FRNQAP. Trimming shortened V by 8 bases and J by 1 base, and 11 bases separated the two germline ends. The part of the CDR3 DNA that was read is TGTGCAAGCCCGGGACACCTAAACTCCGACTACACC. Amino acids: CASPGHLNSDYT. The complete CDR3 protein is CASPGHLNSDYTF.

The sample holds a few counts of this clone. Mouse names are used for the genes. The observed sequence ends 1 residue before the CDR3 terminus, with the missing tail filled in from the germline J gene. The chain links TRBV1 to TRBJ2-5, with D hard to call. The CDR3 covers 11 residues. CDR1 and CDR2 (germline): NSQYPW, LRSPGD (reference sequence). The V end was cut by 1 base, the J end by 6 bases, with 2 bases between. CDR3: CTCSAGDTQYF. Incomplete CDR3 DNA: TGCACCTGCAGTGCAGGGGACACCCAGTAC.

Details on this clone: Genes and germline come from the mouse. The DNA ends 1 residue before the CDR3 does, and the rest of the CDR3 is filled in from the germline J gene. J is TRBJ2-3 and V is TRBV26, with TRBD2 matching over 7 bases. V shed 4 bases and J 0 bases; nucleotides not matched to a gene: 4. Germline CDR1 KGHPV, CDR2 FQNQEV (reference sequence). The CDR3 loop spans 15 amino acids. The CDR3 reads CASSRGWGSAETLYF. The DNA read from the CDR3 is TGTGCCAGCAGTCGGGGCTGGGGGAGTGCAGAAACGCTGTAT.

To note about this clone: Gene labels here are mouse ones. The sequence runs out 1 residue before the end of the CDR3; the remainder is reconstructed from the germline J gene. This chain uses TRBV3 with TRBJ2-4, with a possible D match to TRBD1 (5 bases). V was cut by 5 bases and J by 1 base, with 10 bases left in between. Germline loops: CDR1 SNHLY, CDR2 FYNGKV (reference sequence). The CDR3 covers 14 residues. Incomplete CDR3 DNA: TGTGCCAGCAGCCGCAGGGAGGGTCAAAACACCTTGTAC. Its protein product is CASSRREGQNTLY. The whole CDR3 sequence is CASSRREGQNTLYF.

As concerns this clone: Gene and germline names: mouse. The CDR3 here is CASSRDISQNTLYF. The covered CDR3 bases are TGTGCCAGCAGTCGGGACATTAGTCAAAACACCTTGTAC. The gene calls are TRBV26 and TRBJ2-4; TRBD1 might be the D (6 bases). The CDR3 end lies 1 residue beyond the end of the read and is filled in from the germline J gene. Germline V gene lookup returns CDR1 KGHPV and CDR2 FQNQEV (reference sequence). The CDR3 is 14 residues long. V was shortened by 4 bases and J by 0 bases, with 8 bases between the two germline ends.

As regards this clone: The germline and genes are mouse ones. The sequenced fragment ends 1 residue before the CDR3 boundary, so the rest is inferred from the germline J gene. This CDR3 is also generated by other DNA sequences in the sample. The V call is TRBV26, the J call TRBJ2-5, with 7 bases matching TRBD2. Germline V gene lookup returns CDR1 KGHPV and CDR2 FQNQEV (reference sequence). V trimming: 6 bases; J trimming: 0 bases; junction bases outside the gene matches: 3. The CDR3 totals 14 residues. The DNA read from the CDR3 is TGTGCCAGCAGCCCGACTGGGAACCAAGACACCCAGTAC. Protein product: CASSPTGNQDTQY. The entire CDR3 protein is CASSPTGNQDTQYF.

As for this clone: The genes are named according to mouse. The read ends 1 residue before the CDR3 terminus; that terminus is restored from the germline J gene. The genes are TRBV4 and TRBJ2-7; no clear D. Germline lookup yields CDR1 LGHDT and CDR2 YNNKQL (reference sequence). The CDR3 has 12 residues. V dropped 8 bases and J dropped 6 bases, with 14 bases sitting between them. The CDR3 reads CASSLGSLEQYF. The DNA read from the CDR3 is TGTGCCAGCTCTCTCGGCAGTCTTGAACAGTAC.

This clone appeared a single time. The genes and germline here are from mouse. The read ends 1 residue shy of where the CDR3 ends; the end is completed using the germline J gene. V and J are TRBV26 and TRBJ1-2, with a possible D match to TRBD1 (5 bases). This CDR3 is built from 14 residues. V lost 2 bases and J lost 4, with 11 bases in between. Germline V gene data show CDR1 as KGHPV and CDR2 as FQNQEV (reference sequence). CDR3 in amino acids: CASSLDSRGSDYTF. The sequenced part of the CDR3 DNA is TGTGCCAGCAGTCTGGACAGCCGGGGCTCCGACTACACC.

This clone has only a few counts. Gene names and germline refer to mouse. The sequence runs out 1 residue before the end of the CDR3; the remainder is reconstructed from the germline J gene. The chain has TRBV14 and TRBJ2-7, with 8 positions matching TRBD1. Unmatched junction bases numbered 2, after V lost 4 bases and J lost 5 bases. There are 12 residues in the CDR3. Germline CDR1 and CDR2: SGHDT and FRDEAV. This CDR3 reads CASSPGGHEQYF. The sequenced part of the CDR3 DNA is TGTGCCAGCAGTCCAGGGGGCCATGAACAGTAC.

This clone has just a few counts. The gene symbols are mouse symbols. The read terminates 1 residue ahead of where the CDR3 ends, so the germline J gene completes it. The chain has TRBV26 and TRBJ1-3, with D possibly matching TRBD1 (6 bases). V lost 6 bases and J lost 4, with 10 bases in between. CDR1 and CDR2 (germline): KGHPV, FQNQEV (reference sequence). This CDR3 comprises 13 residues. The sequenced CDR3 bases are TGTGCCAGCAGCCCAGGGGTGGGAAATACGCTCTAT. Its protein is CASSPGVGNTLY. The whole CDR3 protein is CASSPGVGNTLYF.

This clone turned up a few times. Gene names refer to mouse genes. Coverage ceases 1 residue before the CDR3 finishes, and the germline J gene fills in the end. The chain couples TRBV17 to TRBJ2-7, with a tentative D call TRBD1 (6 bases). The CDR3 covers 13 residues. V lost 0 bases and J 3 bases, leaving 6 bases between the germline ends. The germline V gene has CDR1 MNHDT and CDR2 YYDKIL. CDR3 amino acids: CASSRDRGYEQYF. The DNA read from the CDR3 is TGTGCTAGCAGTAGAGACAGGGGCTATGAACAGTAC.

By sample fraction, this clone is medium-sized (0.01 to 0.1%). These gene names are mouse names. The read is 1 residue too short to cover the CDR3 end, so that end is filled in from the germline J gene. The V call is TRBV26, the J call TRBJ2-7; TRBD2 matches 7 bases. The CDR3 totals 13 residues. V shed 2 bases, J shed 3 bases, and the junction held 1 base outside the gene matches. Germline CDR1 reads KGHPV; CDR2 reads FQNQEV (reference sequence). The CDR3 loop is CASSLGGDYEQYF. The sequenced part of the CDR3 DNA is TGTGCCAGCAGTCTGGGGGGGGACTATGAACAGTAC.

As for this clone: All gene names here are mouse names. The CDR3 bases that were read are TGTGCCAGCAGGACAAACTATAATTCGCCCCTCTAC. This codes for CASRTNYNSPLY. The whole CDR3 sequence reads CASRTNYNSPLYF. This chain joins TRBV19 and TRBJ1-6, with D unresolved. The CDR3 is cut off 1 residue early in the read; its end comes from the germline J gene. TRBJ1-6 falls under the ORF class, with uncertain function. Per germline, CDR1 FNHDT and CDR2 SITEND (reference sequence). This CDR3 region has 13 residues. V lost 5 bases and J 3 bases, leaving 6 bases between the germline ends.

Regarding this clone: Gene names and germline match the mouse. The read falls 1 residue short of the CDR3 end, and the missing part is taken from the germline J gene. V and J are TRBV3 and TRBJ1-3; D is uncertain. The V and J ends lost 1 base and 0 bases respectively, with 4 bases between them. This CDR3 has 14 amino acids. Germline loops: CDR1 SNHLY, CDR2 FYNGKV (reference sequence). The CDR3 region is CASSLVGSGNTLYF. The part of the CDR3 DNA that was read is TGTGCCAGCAGCTTAGTGGGTTCTGGAAATACGCTCTAT.

On this clone: All gene names here are mouse names. The read finishes 1 residue shy of the CDR3 end, and the germline J gene is used to complete it. V is TRBV26 and J is TRBJ2-5, with 7 bases aligning to TRBD1. Germline V CDR1 and CDR2: KGHPV, FQNQEV (reference sequence). The J segment lost 0 bases and the V segment lost 1 base, leaving 7 bases of the junction unmatched. There are 17 residues in the CDR3. The sequenced part of the CDR3 DNA is TGTGCCAGCAGTCTGTATCAGGGACAGATTAACCAAGACACCCAGTAC. Amino acid sequence: CASSLYQGQINQDTQY. The full CDR3 reads CASSLYQGQINQDTQYF.